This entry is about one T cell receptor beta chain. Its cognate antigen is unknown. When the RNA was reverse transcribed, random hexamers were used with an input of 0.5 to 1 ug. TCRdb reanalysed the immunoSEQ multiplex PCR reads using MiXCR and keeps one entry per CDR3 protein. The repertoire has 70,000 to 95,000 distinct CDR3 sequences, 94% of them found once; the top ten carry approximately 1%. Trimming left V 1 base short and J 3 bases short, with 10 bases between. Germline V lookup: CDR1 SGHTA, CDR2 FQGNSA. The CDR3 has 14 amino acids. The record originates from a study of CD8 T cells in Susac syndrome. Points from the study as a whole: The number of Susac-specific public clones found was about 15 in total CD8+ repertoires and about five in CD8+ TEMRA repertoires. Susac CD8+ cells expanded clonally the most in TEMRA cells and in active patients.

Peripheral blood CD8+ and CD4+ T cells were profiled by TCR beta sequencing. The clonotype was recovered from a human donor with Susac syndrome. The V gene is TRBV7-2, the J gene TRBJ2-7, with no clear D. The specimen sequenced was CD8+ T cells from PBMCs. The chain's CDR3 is CASSLGVTSYEQYF. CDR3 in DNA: TGTGCCAGCAGCTTAGGAGTCACGAGCTACGAGCAGTACTTC.